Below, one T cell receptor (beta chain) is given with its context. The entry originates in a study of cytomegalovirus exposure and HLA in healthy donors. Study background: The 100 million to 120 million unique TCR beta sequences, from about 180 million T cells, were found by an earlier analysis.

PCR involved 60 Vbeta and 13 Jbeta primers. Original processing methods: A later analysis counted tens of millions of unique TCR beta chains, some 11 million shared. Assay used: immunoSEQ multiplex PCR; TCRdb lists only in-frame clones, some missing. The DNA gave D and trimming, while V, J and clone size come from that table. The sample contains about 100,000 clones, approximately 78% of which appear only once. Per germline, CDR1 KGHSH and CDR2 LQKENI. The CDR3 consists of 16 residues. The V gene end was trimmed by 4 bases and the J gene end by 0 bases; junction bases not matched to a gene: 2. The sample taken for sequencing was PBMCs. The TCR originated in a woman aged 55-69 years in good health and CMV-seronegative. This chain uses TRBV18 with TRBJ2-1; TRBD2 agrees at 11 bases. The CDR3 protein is CASSRSGRGSYNEQFF. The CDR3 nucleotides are TGTGCCAGCTCACGTAGCGGGAGGGGCTCCTACAATGAGCAGTTCTTC.